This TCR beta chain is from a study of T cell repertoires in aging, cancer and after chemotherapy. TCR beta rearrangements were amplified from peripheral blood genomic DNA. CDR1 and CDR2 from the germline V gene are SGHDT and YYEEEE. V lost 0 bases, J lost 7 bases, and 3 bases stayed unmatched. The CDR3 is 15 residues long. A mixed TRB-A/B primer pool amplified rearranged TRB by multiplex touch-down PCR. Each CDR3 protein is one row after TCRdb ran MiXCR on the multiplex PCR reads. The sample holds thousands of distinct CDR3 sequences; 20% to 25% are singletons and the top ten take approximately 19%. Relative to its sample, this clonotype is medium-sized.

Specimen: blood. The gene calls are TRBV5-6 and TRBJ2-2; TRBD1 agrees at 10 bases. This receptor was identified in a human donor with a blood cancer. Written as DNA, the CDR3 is TGTGCCAGCAGCTTGGGGGGACAGGGGAGCGGGGAGCTGTTTTTT. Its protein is CASSLGGQGSGELFF.